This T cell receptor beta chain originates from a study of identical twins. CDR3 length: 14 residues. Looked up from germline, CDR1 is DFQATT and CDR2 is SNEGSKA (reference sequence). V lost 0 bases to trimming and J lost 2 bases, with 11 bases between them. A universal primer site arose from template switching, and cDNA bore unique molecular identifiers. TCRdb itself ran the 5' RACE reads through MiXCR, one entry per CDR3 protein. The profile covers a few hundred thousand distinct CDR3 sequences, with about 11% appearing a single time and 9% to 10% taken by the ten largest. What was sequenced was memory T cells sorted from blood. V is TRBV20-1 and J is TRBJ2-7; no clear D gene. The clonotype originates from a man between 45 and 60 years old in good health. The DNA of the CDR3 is TGCAGTGCTAGAGATCTCGAGCGACCCTACGAGCAGTACTTC. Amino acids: CSARDLERPYEQYF.